Presented here are 5 T cell receptor beta chains from one specimen sequenced in a study of blood T cell repertoires in COVID-19. Using immunoSEQ multiplex PCR, the repertoire was profiled, and TCRdb retains in-frame clones only, with some absent. The table has more than 150,000 clones, around nine tenths seen once; the top ten hold around 13%. Sequenced: peripheral blood. These TCRs come from a woman aged 65 to 85 with COVID-19, enrolled during active disease.

The V call is TRBV6-5, the J call TRBJ2-1, with D possibly matching TRBD1 (5 bases). CDR1 is MNHEY and CDR2 is SVGAGI in the germline V gene. The V gene lost 0 bases and the J gene lost 0 bases, with 9 bases spanning the gap. This CDR3 region has 16 residues. The CDR3 DNA reads TGTGCCAGCAGTTACTCGCACCAGGGCTCCTACAATGAGCAGTTCTTC. Its translation: CASSYSHQGSYNEQFF.

This chain joins TRBV18 and TRBJ1-5; 9 bases match TRBD1. Per germline, CDR1 KGHSH and CDR2 LQKENI. V shed 6 bases, J shed 4 bases, and the junction held 4 bases outside the gene matches. The CDR3 totals 14 residues. The CDR3 loop reads CASSRDRVNQPQHF. For the CDR3, the DNA is TGTGCCAGCTCTAGGGACAGGGTAAATCAGCCCCAGCATTTT.

In regard to this clone: Relative to the germline gene, one junction end is altered; a read error may explain this. This sequence joins TRBV7-7 and TRBJ2-5; 8 nucleotides match TRBD2. The germline CDR1 and CDR2 sequences are SSHAT and FNYEAQ (reference sequence). This CDR3 is built from 15 residues. Here the CDR3 DNA reads TGTGCTAGCAGCCACCACCCGGGAGGGGAAGAGACCCAGTACTTC. This translates into CASSHHPGGEETQYF. Complete variable domain (other parts from reference TRBV7-7 and TRBJ2-5): GAGVSQSPRYKVTKRGQDVTLRCDPISSHATLYWYQQALGQGPEFLTYFNYEAQPDKSGLPSDRFSAERPEGSISTLTIQRTEQRDSAMYRCASSHHPGGEETQYFGPGTRLLVL.

This rearrangement joins TRBV6-2 or TRBV6-3 to TRBJ1-1, with 8 nucleotides matching TRBD1. Germline lookup yields CDR1 MNHEY and CDR2 SVGEGT. The CDR3 has 16 residues. V gave up 5 bases and J gave up 1 base; unmatched junction bases: 9. Here the CDR3 DNA reads TGTGCCAGCAGTACCTACAGGACAGGGAGGAACACTGAAGCTTTCTTT. Protein sequence: CASSTYRTGRNTEAFF.

The chain is built from TRBV28 and TRBJ2-1; the match to TRBD2 covers 8 bases. The V gene's germline CDR1 is MDHEN and CDR2 SYDVKM. V trimming: 7 bases; J trimming: 7 bases; junction bases outside the gene matches: 12. This CDR3 has 15 amino acids. In nucleotides, the CDR3 is TGTGCCAGCACGTCACCTCGGACTAGCCTAAATGAGCAGTTCTTC. Translated: CASTSPRTSLNEQFF.